This T cell receptor (beta chain) stems from a study of blood T cell repertoires in COVID-19. This clone was found many times. Per germline, CDR1 GTSNPN and CDR2 SVGIG (reference sequence). This CDR3 spans 12 amino acids. Trimming stripped 2 bases from V and 12 bases from J, with 11 bases between. Assay: immunoSEQ multiplex PCR; the TCRdb copy retains only in-frame clones and omits some. This table holds 150,000 to 200,000 clones, over 70% found once. This sequence joins TRBV30 and TRBJ1-6; TRBD1 might be the D (5 bases). The receptor's source is a woman aged 55-75 years who had recovered from COVID-19. The sequenced sample consisted of PBMCs or T cells enriched from blood (not recorded which). CDR3: CAWSRSQGPLHF. The DNA of the CDR3 is TGTGCCTGGAGTCGTAGTCAGGGACCCCTCCACTTT. The whole variable domain, remainder taken from reference TRBV30 and TRBJ1-6, is SQTIHQWPATLVQPVGSPLSLECTVEGTSNPNLYWYRQAAGRGLQLLFYSVGIGQISSEVPQNLSASRPQDRQFILSSKKLLLSDSGFYLCAWSRSQGPLHFGNGTRLTVT.